This T cell receptor beta chain was sequenced in a study of T-cell memory formation after mild COVID-19. The CDR3 is made up of 16 amino acids. Trimming pared 5 bases from V and 0 bases from J, leaving 11 bases between. Per germline, CDR1 MNHEY and CDR2 SVGAGI. A single record per CDR3 protein comes from TCRdb applying MiXCR to the 5' RACE reads. The sample yields a few hundred thousand distinct CDR3 sequences, around 30% seen once. This receptor was taken from an adult woman who had mild COVID-19 (a few samples of this study predate the infection). Cell type and time point are not known. Sequenced: PBMCs or a T cell subset sorted from them (not recorded which). The chain is built from TRBV6-5 and TRBJ2-6; D is uncertain. As DNA, the CDR3 is TGTGCCAGCAGTCCCCGTCCAGGCTCTGGGGCCAACGTCCTGACTTTC. As protein: CASSPRPGSGANVLTF.